Below are 14 T cell receptor beta chains sequenced from a single sample in a study of T cells in localized non-small cell lung cancer. Repertoires were generated with immunoSEQ multiplex PCR, while TCRdb's copy carries only in-frame clones and drops some. The sample contains more than 45,000 clones, roughly 89% of which appear only once. The specimen comprised peripheral blood, sampled before any cancer treatment. The receptors originated from a male donor older than 55 with stage III squamous cell lung carcinoma.

V usage is TRBV7-6 and J usage is TRBJ1-2; 7 bases fit TRBD1. The germline V gene has CDR1 SGHVS and CDR2 FNYEAQ. V shed 1 base and J 3 bases; nucleotides not matched to a gene: 2. The CDR3 has 14 amino acids. The CDR3 loop reads CASSLGTGDYGYTF. The CDR3 coding sequence is TGTGCCAGCAGCTTAGGTACAGGGGACTATGGCTACACCTTC.

The chain combines TRBV9 with TRBJ2-3; 8 bases fit TRBD2. This CDR3 is 17 amino acids long. With 1 base clipped from V and 6 bases from J, the junction kept 13 bases outside the gene matches. Germline values: CDR1 SGDLS, CDR2 YYNGEE. For the CDR3, the DNA is TGTGCCAGCAGCGTACGCCCGACGGGGGGGGCTTCGGATACGCAGTATTTT. It encodes CASSVRPTGGASDTQYF.

V gene TRBV9 combines with J gene TRBJ2-3; possible D gene TRBD1, 6 bases. CDR1 SGDLS and CDR2 YYNGEE come from the germline V gene. The CDR3 consists of 15 residues. V was trimmed by 4 bases and J by 0 bases, leaving 12 bases between them. CDR3 sequence reads: CASSPTGSSTDTQYF. CDR3 DNA: TGTGCCAGCAGCCCGACAGGTTCTAGCACAGATACGCAGTATTTT.

V usage is TRBV5-4 and J usage is TRBJ2-2; unclear D gene. V gave up 10 bases and J gave up 1 base, with 14 bases separating them. The germline V gene has CDR1 SGHNT and CDR2 YYREEE (reference sequence). This CDR3 has 14 amino acids. CDR3 residues: CAHSPQENTGELFF. CDR3 DNA sequence: TGTGCCCACTCCCCCCAGGAGAACACCGGGGAGCTGTTTTTT.

The chain links TRBV25-1 to TRBJ1-1; 9 nucleotides match TRBD1. Trimming took 4 bases from V and 4 from J; bases not matched to a gene: 10. The CDR3 is 16 residues long. Germline V gene sequence: CDR1 MGHDK, CDR2 SYGVNS. The CDR3 sequence is CASSGTGGRVGTEAFF. In DNA form, the CDR3 reads TGTGCCAGCAGTGGAACAGGGGGCCGAGTAGGCACTGAAGCTTTCTTT.

In nucleotides, the CDR3 is TGCGCCAGCAGCCAAGTAGGGGTGAGGACTGAAGCTTTCTTT. Translating gives CASSQVGVRTEAFF. The V call is TRBV4-1, the J call TRBJ1-1; a weak D match, TRBD1 (5 bases). The CDR3 sequence is 14 residues long. Germline CDR1 is MGHRA and CDR2 is YSYEKL. V shed 1 base and J shed 5 bases, with 11 bases lying between them.

V is TRBV10-3 and J is TRBJ2-7; 9 bases agree with TRBD2. CDR1 is ENHRY, CDR2 SYGVKD, per germline. Trimming cost V 3 bases and J 4 bases; bases outside gene matches: 4. The CDR3 is 14 residues long. The DNA for the CDR3 is TGTGCCATCAGTGAAGGCGGGGGGGCATACGAGCAGTACTTC. It translates to CAISEGGGAYEQYF.

This sequence joins TRBV7-9 and TRBJ2-1; unclear D gene. There are 13 residues in the CDR3. Germline loops: CDR1 SEHNR, CDR2 FQNEAQ (reference sequence). V dropped 1 base and J dropped 4 bases, with 5 bases sitting between them. In nucleotides, the CDR3 is TGTGCCAGCAGCTTAGGTCAGTACAATGAGCAGTTCTTC. Amino acids: CASSLGQYNEQFF.

This clone has only a few counts. V and J are TRBV5-4 and TRBJ1-1; D is undetermined. CDR1 is SGHNT and CDR2 is YYREEE in the germline V gene (reference sequence). Trimming took 7 bases from V and 7 from J, leaving 17 bases between them. The CDR3 runs 13 residues. This CDR3 is CASSTPSISEAFF. The CDR3 nucleotides read TGTGCCAGCTCGACCCCGAGTATAAGTGAAGCTTTCTTT.

The chain employs TRBV7-9 and TRBJ2-1, with TRBD2 as a possible D gene (6 bases). V lost 5 bases to trimming and J lost 6 bases, with 17 bases between them. Germline values: CDR1 SEHNR, CDR2 FQNEAQ (reference sequence). The CDR3 is made up of 15 amino acids. The CDR3 nucleotides are TGTGCCAGCAGCGCAAGGGACTGGGAGGTCAATGAGCAGTTCTTC. Translating gives CASSARDWEVNEQFF. The whole variable domain, remainder taken from reference TRBV7-9 and TRBJ2-1, is DTGVSQNPRHKITKRGQNVTFRCDPISEHNRLYWYRQTLGQGPEFLTYFQNEAQLEKSRLLSDRFSAERPKGSFSTLEIQRTEQGDSAMYLCASSARDWEVNEQFFGPGTRLTVL.

This rearrangement joins TRBV28 to TRBJ2-1; a possible D gene is TRBD1 (5 bases). In germline, CDR1 is MDHEN, CDR2 SYDVKM. Deletions cut 7 bases from V and 7 bases from J, with 8 bases between. The length of the CDR3 is 11 residues. In DNA, the CDR3 is TGTGCCAGCACCACAGGTAATGAGCAGTTCTTC. As protein: CASTTGNEQFF.

This sequence joins TRBV28 and TRBJ1-1; unclear D gene. In germline, CDR1 is MDHEN, CDR2 SYDVKM. The CDR3 covers 12 residues. V gave up 5 bases and J gave up 7 bases, with 11 bases separating them. CDR3 in DNA: TGTGCCAGCAGTCCCGCGGGGTTTGAAGCTTTCTTT. Its translation: CASSPAGFEAFF.

V gene TRBV18 combines with J gene TRBJ2-5, with 9 positions matching TRBD1. V trimming: 5 bases; J trimming: 5 bases; junction bases outside the gene matches: 12. Germline CDR1 is KGHSH and CDR2 is LQKENI. The CDR3 runs 16 residues. CDR3 DNA sequence: TGTGCCAGCTCATCGACAACCGGGACAGGGATGGAGACCCAGTACTTC. Encoded protein: CASSSTTGTGMETQYF.

The rearrangement uses TRBV19 and TRBJ2-5; TRBD2 matches at 7 bases. Germline V gene sequence: CDR1 LNHDA, CDR2 SQIVND (reference sequence). The ends lost 5 bases at V and 0 bases at J; junction bases unmatched: 9. The CDR3 sequence is 16 residues long. The CDR3 loop is CASSAPRRGNQETQYF. The CDR3 DNA sequence: TGTGCCAGTAGTGCCCCCCGGCGGGGGAACCAAGAGACCCAGTACTTC. The whole variable domain, remainder taken from reference TRBV19 and TRBJ2-5, is DGGITQSPKYLFRKEGQNVTLSCEQNLNHDAMYWYRQDPGQGLRLIYYSQIVNDFQKGDIAEGYSVSREKKESFPLTVTSAQKNPTAFYLCASSAPRRGNQETQYFGPGTRLLVL.